This entry lists 10 T cell receptor beta chains sequenced from one sample in a study of early T cells in non-severe SARS-CoV-2 infection. TCRdb fed the 5' RACE reads into MiXCR, producing one record per CDR3 protein. The data show about 64,000 distinct CDR3 sequences, approximately 8.8% seen once. The sample consisted of whole blood, taken at baseline. All receptors come from an adult who was a healthcare worker with PCR-confirmed SARS-CoV-2 infection or an uninfected control (not recorded which).

The chain links TRBV6-5 to TRBJ2-5; D perhaps matches TRBD2 (5 bases). V lost 4 bases and J 5 bases, leaving 17 bases between the germline ends. Per the germline V gene, CDR1 is MNHEY and CDR2 is SVGAGI. This CDR3 spans 15 amino acids. CDR3 DNA: TGTGCCAGCAGTTTGTCATTAGCGAGCTGGGAGACCCAGTACTTC. It is translated as CASSLSLASWETQYF.

This clonotype was found many times. CDR3 bases: TGTGCCAGCAGTCCCAGGGTTCGCTACGAGCAGTACTTC. It is translated as CASSPRVRYEQYF. This sequence joins TRBV25-1 and TRBJ2-7, with D possibly matching TRBD1 (5 bases). The germline V gene encodes CDR1 MGHDK and CDR2 SYGVNS. Trimming left V 5 bases short and J 3 bases short, with 11 bases between. This CDR3 has 13 amino acids.

The rearrangement uses TRBV5-4 and TRBJ1-1, with D unclear. Germline V gives CDR1 SGHNT, CDR2 YYREEE (reference sequence). V was trimmed by 4 bases and J by 1 base, leaving 8 bases between them. This CDR3 is 13 amino acids long. Here the CDR3 DNA reads TGTGCCAGCAGCATGGGCCGGAACACTGAAGCTTTCTTT. This gives the protein CASSMGRNTEAFF.

This clonotype was detected many times. The gene calls are TRBV20-1 and TRBJ2-5; 8 nucleotides line up with TRBD1. This CDR3 is built from 14 residues. The J segment lost 6 bases and the V segment lost 6 bases, leaving 12 bases of the junction unmatched. Germline V lookup: CDR1 DFQATT, CDR2 SNEGSKA (reference sequence). DNA for the CDR3: TGCAGTGCCACCCCTTCGACAGGGGTGAAGACCCAGTACTTC. It codes for CSATPSTGVKTQYF.

This clonotype was seen repeatedly, ten times or more. The chain has TRBV19 and TRBJ2-1, with D unresolved. V lost 6 bases, J lost 4 bases, and 13 bases lay in between. Germline CDR1 and CDR2: LNHDA and SQIVND (reference sequence). The CDR3 totals 14 residues. The CDR3 here is CASSDPRSYNEQFF. As DNA, the CDR3 is TGTGCCAGTAGCGACCCCCGGAGTTACAATGAGCAGTTCTTC.

This chain links TRBV20-1 with TRBJ2-6; 8 nucleotides line up with TRBD1. The junction had 11 bases not matched to a gene; V was cut back by 0 bases and J by 4 bases. The V gene's germline CDR1 is DFQATT and CDR2 SNEGSKA (reference sequence). The CDR3 length is 18 residues. The CDR3 spells CSARDWAGGAYGANVLTF. The CDR3 DNA reads TGCAGTGCTAGAGATTGGGCAGGGGGCGCATACGGGGCCAACGTCCTGACTTTC.

This clonotype was found a few times. This chain uses TRBV19 with TRBJ1-2, with D possibly being TRBD1 (6 bases). V lost 5 bases, J lost 8 bases, and 15 bases lay in between. Per the germline V gene, CDR1 is LNHDA and CDR2 is SQIVND (reference sequence). CDR3 length equals 13 residues. In DNA form, the CDR3 reads TGTGCCAGTAGTCCTCGGACAGAGTGGGGCTACACCTTC. It encodes CASSPRTEWGYTF. The variable domain in full, with the rest retrieved from reference TRBV19 and TRBJ1-2, is DGGITQSPKYLFRKEGQNVTLSCEQNLNHDAMYWYRQDPGQGLRLIYYSQIVNDFQKGDIAEGYSVSREKKESFPLTVTSAQKNPTAFYLCASSPRTEWGYTFGSGTRLTVV.

This clonotype was counted a few times. V and J are TRBV11-2 and TRBJ2-5; D assignment may be TRBD1 or TRBD2 (7 bases each). Trimming removed 5 bases from V and 5 bases from J, with 27 bases in between. The CDR3 length is 18 residues. Germline CDR1 is SGHAT and CDR2 is FQNNGV. This chain's CDR3 is CASSPGGAGSSLWETQYF. The CDR3 DNA sequence: TGTGCCAGCAGCCCAGGGGGGGCGGGGTCATCGTTATGGGAGACCCAGTACTTC.

The table lists this clonotype with many counts. J is TRBJ2-2 and V is TRBV7-3, with 9 bases matching TRBD1. Germline CDR1 is SGHTA and CDR2 is FQGTGA. V gave up 1 base and J gave up 3 bases; unmatched junction bases: 9. This CDR3 has 18 amino acids. CDR3 in amino acids: CASSLKVTGGMDTGELFF. CDR3 nucleotide sequence: TGTGCCAGCAGCTTAAAAGTGACAGGGGGTATGGACACCGGGGAGCTGTTTTTT. Full variable domain (rest looked up from reference TRBV7-3 and TRBJ2-2): GAGVSQTPSNKVTEKGKYVELRCDPISGHTALYWYRQSLGQGPEFLIYFQGTGAADDSGLPNDRFFAVRPEGSVSTLKIQRTERGDSAVYLCASSLKVTGGMDTGELFFGEGSRLTVL.

The V call is TRBV3-2, the J call TRBJ2-1; the DNA was not compared with TRBD2, the D call given in the table. TRBV3-2 is a documented pseudogene. The CDR3 loop spans 15 amino acids. Here the CDR3 reads CASSQLRTSSNEQFF. The DNA of the CDR3 is TGTGCCAGCAGCCAACTTAGGACTAGCAGTAATGAGCAGTTCTTC.